This T cell receptor (beta chain) was retrieved from a study of T cell repertoires in cytomegalovirus infection. This clonotype was counted at least ten times. Using its own MiXCR run on the reads, TCRdb lists one record per CDR3 protein. The data contain about 400,000 distinct CDR3 sequences, less than 20% of them seen just once; the ten biggest clones take up 8.5% to 10%. The V gene's germline CDR1 is SGHTA and CDR2 FQGNSA. The CDR3 extends over 15 amino acids. The germline V and J ends were trimmed by 2 bases and 3 bases, with 14 bases remaining between them. Sample: PBMCs. The origin of this receptor is a human donor in good health (CMV status not recorded). Some clones in this sample may be carry-over from other donors' samples. The V and J genes are TRBV7-2 and TRBJ2-7; D may correspond to TRBD1 or TRBD2 (7 bases each). In DNA form, the CDR3 reads TGTGCCAGCAGCTTAAGAGCGGGACAGCTCTACGAGCAGTACTTC. Translating gives CASSLRAGQLYEQYF.